This T cell receptor beta chain was identified during a study of T cells expressing NK-cell markers. In the study overall: Out of eight donors sequenced, seven tested HCMV-seropositive and the remaining one seronegative.

The germline CDR1 and CDR2 sequences are SGHRS and YFSETQ. The CDR3 length is 13 residues. In generating TCR beta cDNA, 5'RACE template switching with UMIs was used. Reprocessing the 5' RACE reads, TCRdb reports a single entry for every CDR3 protein and omits DNA. This sample contains 500,000 to 700,000 distinct CDR3 sequences. The sequenced sample consisted of blood T cells: a sorted CD56 or NKG2C T cell subset, CD4+ or CD8+ T cells, or bulk PBMC T cells (not recorded which). The V and J genes are TRBV5-1 and TRBJ1-1. This sequence was found in a man aged 18 to 30 in good health. The chain's CDR3 is CASSLELNTEAFF.